This TCR beta chain was captured by sequencing in a study of blood T cell repertoires in COVID-19. On the study more broadly: COVID-19 samples collected from the United States, Italy and Spain covered acute and convalescent phases. The cDNA or gDNA used as material had been derived from T cells, B-cell-depleted T cells, or PBMCs.

Under the authors' procedure: Amplified reference gene primers provided the basis for estimating nucleated cell counts. Using immunoSEQ multiplex PCR, the repertoire was profiled, and TCRdb retains in-frame clones only, with some absent. Clonal size and the V and J genes are those of that table, whereas D and trimming came from the DNA. This table has some 87,000 clones, 80% to 90% appearing once. J gave up 7 bases and V 7 bases, and 8 bases lay outside the gene matches. CDR3 length equals 14 residues. CDR1 is SGHRS, CDR2 YFSETQ, per germline. Sequences were obtained from peripheral blood. The clonotype originates from a human donor in a cohort sampled during active COVID-19. This chain joins TRBV5-1 and TRBJ2-2; 9 positions agree with TRBD2. The CDR3 loop is CASRLSGGDGELFF. CDR3 coding DNA: TGCGCCAGCCGTCTTAGCGGGGGCGACGGGGAGCTGTTTTTT.